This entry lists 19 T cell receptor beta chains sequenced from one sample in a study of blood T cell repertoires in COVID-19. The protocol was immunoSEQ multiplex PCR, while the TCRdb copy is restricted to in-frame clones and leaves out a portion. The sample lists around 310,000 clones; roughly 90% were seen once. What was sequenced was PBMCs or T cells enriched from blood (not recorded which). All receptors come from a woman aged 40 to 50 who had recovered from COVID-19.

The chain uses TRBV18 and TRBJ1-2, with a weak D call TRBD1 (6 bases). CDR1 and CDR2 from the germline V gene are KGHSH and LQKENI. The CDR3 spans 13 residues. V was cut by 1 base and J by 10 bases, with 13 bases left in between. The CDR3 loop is CASSPREGGDYTF. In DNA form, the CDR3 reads TGTGCCAGCTCACCACGGGAAGGGGGAGACTACACCTTC.

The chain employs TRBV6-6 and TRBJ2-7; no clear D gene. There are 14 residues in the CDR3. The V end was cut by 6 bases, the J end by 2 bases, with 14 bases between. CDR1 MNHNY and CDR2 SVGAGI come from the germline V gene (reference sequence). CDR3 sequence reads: CASSLYEAAYEQYF. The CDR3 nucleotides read TGTGCCAGCAGCCTATATGAAGCTGCCTACGAGCAGTACTTC.

The CDR3 DNA reads TGTGCCAGCAGCTTGTATCCCCGGGGCACCGGGGAGCTGTTTTTT. Encoded protein: CASSLYPRGTGELFF. The rearrangement uses TRBV5-5 and TRBJ2-2, with D perhaps matching TRBD2 (5 bases). V was clipped by 1 base and J by 4 bases, with 11 bases between them. Germline V gene sequence: CDR1 SGHKS, CDR2 YYEKEE (reference sequence). This CDR3 has 15 residues.

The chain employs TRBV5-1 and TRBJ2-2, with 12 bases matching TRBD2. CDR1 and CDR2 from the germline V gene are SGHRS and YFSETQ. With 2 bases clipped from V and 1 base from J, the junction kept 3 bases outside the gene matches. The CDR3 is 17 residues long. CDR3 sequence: CASSLLAGGMNTGELFF. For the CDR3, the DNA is TGCGCCAGCAGCTTACTAGCGGGAGGAATGAACACCGGGGAGCTGTTTTTT.

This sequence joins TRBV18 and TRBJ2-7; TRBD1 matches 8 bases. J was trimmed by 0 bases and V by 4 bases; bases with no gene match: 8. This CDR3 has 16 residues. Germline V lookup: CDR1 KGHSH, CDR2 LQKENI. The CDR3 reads CASSLTGDRSSYEQYF. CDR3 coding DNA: TGTGCCAGCTCACTAACAGGGGACAGGAGCTCCTACGAGCAGTACTTC. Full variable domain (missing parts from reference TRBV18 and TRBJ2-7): NAGVMQNPRHLVRRRGQEARLRCSPMKGHSHVYWYRQLPEEGLKFMVYLQKENIIDESGMPKERFSAEFPKEGPSILRIQQVVRGDSAAYFCASSLTGDRSSYEQYFGPGTRLTVT.

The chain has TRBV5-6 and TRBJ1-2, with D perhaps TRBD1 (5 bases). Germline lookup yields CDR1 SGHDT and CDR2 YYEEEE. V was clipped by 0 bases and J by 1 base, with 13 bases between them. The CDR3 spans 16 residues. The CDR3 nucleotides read TGTGCCAGCAGCTTGGGACAGCCCCCATTTAACTATGGCTACACCTTC. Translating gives CASSLGQPPFNYGYTF.

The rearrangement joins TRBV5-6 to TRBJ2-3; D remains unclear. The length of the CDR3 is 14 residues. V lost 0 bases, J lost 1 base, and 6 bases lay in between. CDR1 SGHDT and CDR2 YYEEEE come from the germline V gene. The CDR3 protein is CASSLGLRTDTQYF. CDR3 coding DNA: TGTGCCAGCAGCTTGGGACTCCGCACAGATACGCAGTATTTT.

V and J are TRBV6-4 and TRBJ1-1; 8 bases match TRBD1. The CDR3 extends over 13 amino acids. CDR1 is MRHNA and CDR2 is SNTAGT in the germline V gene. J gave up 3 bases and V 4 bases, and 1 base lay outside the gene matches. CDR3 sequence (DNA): TGTGCCAGCAGTGTGGACAGGGACACTGAAGCTTTCTTT. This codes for CASSVDRDTEAFF.

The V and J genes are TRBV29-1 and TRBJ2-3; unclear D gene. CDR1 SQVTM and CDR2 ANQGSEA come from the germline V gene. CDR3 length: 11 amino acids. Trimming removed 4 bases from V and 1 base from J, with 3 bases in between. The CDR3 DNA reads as TGCAGCGTTGTCGGCACAGATACGCAGTATTTT. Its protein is CSVVGTDTQYF.

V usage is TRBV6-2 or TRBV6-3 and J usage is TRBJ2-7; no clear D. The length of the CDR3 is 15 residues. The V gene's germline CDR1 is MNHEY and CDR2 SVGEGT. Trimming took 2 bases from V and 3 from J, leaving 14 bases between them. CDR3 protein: CASSYDEEIGYEQYF. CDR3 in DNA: TGTGCCAGCAGTTACGATGAGGAAATTGGCTACGAGCAGTACTTC.

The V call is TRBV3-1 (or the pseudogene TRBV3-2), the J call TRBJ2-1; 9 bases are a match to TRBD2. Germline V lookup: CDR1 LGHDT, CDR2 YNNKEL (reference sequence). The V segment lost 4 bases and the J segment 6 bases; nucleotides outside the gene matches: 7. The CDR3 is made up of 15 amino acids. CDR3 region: CASSPGRGGLNEQFF. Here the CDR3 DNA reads TGTGCCAGCAGCCCGGGGCGGGGGGGCCTCAATGAGCAGTTCTTC.

The CDR3 loop reads CATSDPDSLPYNEQFF. Here the CDR3 DNA reads TGTGCCACCAGTGACCCGGACAGCCTCCCTTACAATGAGCAGTTCTTC. The chain recombines TRBV24-1 with TRBJ2-1; a possible D gene is TRBD1 (6 bases). The ends were cut back, 4 bases at V and 4 bases at J, with 16 bases in the middle. The CDR3 contains 16 residues. Germline CDR1 reads KGHDR; CDR2 reads SFDVKD.

CDR3 region: CASSLSQNQPQHF. CDR3 bases: TGTGCCAGCAGTTTATCACAGAATCAGCCCCAGCATTTT. This rearrangement joins TRBV27 to TRBJ1-5; no clear D. Germline loops: CDR1 MNHEY, CDR2 SMNVEV (reference sequence). The V end lost 0 bases, the J end lost 4 bases, and 4 bases lay between the germline ends. The CDR3 loop spans 13 amino acids.

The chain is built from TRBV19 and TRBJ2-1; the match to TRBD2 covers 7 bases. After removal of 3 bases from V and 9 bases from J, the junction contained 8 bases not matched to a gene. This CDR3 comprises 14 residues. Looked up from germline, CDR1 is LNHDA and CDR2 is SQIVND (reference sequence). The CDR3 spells CASSMDVPGGEQFF. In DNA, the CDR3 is TGTGCCAGTAGTATGGACGTGCCGGGGGGTGAGCAGTTCTTC. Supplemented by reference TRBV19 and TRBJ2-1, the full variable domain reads DGGITQSPKYLFRKEGQNVTLSCEQNLNHDAMYWYRQDPGQGLRLIYYSQIVNDFQKGDIAEGYSVSREKKESFPLTVTSAQKNPTAFYLCASSMDVPGGEQFFGPGTRLTVL.

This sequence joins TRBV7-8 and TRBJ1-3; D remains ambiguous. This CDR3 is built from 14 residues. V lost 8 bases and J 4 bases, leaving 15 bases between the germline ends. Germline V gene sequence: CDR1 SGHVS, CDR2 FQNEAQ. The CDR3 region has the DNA TGTGCCAGCTCCTGGAGTACGGCGGGAAACACCATATATTTT. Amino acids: CASSWSTAGNTIYF.

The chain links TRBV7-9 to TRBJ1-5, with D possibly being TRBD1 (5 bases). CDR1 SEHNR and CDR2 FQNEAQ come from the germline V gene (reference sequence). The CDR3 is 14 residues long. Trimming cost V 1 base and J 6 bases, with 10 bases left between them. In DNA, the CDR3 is TGTGCCAGCAGCTTAGTAGGGGCGAGTCAGCCCCAGCATTTT. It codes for CASSLVGASQPQHF.

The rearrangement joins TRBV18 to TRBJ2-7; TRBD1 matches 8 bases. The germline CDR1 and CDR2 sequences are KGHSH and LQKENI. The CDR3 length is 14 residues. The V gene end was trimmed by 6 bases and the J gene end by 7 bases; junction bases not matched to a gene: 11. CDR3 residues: CASSREEDRVEQYF. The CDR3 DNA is TGTGCCAGCTCCAGAGAAGAGGACAGGGTTGAGCAGTACTTC.

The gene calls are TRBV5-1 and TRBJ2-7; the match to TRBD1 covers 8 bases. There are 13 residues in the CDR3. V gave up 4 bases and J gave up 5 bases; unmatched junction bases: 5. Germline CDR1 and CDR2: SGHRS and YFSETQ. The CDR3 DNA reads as TGCGCCAGCAGCCATCCAGGGGGCAACGAGCAGTACTTC. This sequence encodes CASSHPGGNEQYF.

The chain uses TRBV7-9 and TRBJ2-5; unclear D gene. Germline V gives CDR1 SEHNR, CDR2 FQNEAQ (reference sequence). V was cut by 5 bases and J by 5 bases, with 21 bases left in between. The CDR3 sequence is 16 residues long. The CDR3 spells CASSRSHRVESETQYF. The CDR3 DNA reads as TGTGCCAGCAGCCGGTCTCACAGAGTAGAAAGTGAGACCCAGTACTTC.